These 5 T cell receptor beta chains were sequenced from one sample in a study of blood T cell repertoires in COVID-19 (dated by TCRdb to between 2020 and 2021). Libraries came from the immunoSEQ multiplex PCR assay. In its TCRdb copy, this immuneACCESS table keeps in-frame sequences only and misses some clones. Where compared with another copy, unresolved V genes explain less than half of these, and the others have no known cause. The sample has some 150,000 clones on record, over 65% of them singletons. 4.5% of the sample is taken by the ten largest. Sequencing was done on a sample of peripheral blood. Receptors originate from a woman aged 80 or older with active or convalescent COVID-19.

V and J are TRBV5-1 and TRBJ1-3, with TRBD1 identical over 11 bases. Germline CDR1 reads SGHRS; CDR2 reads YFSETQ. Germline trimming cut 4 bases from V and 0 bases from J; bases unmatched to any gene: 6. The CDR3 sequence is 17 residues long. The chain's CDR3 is CASSAGQGDGSGNTIYF. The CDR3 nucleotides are TGCGCCAGCAGCGCGGGACAGGGGGATGGCTCTGGAAACACCATATATTTT.

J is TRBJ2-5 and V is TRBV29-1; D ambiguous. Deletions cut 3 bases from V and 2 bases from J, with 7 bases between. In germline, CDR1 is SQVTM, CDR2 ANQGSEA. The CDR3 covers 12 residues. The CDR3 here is CSVDEEQETQYF. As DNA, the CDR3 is TGCAGCGTTGATGAGGAGCAAGAGACCCAGTACTTC.

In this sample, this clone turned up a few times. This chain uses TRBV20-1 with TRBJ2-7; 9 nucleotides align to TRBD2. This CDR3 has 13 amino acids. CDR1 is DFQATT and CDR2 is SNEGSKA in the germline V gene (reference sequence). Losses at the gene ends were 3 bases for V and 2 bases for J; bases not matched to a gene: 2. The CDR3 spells CSASKRGAYEQYF. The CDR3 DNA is TGCAGTGCTAGTAAGCGGGGGGCCTACGAGCAGTACTTC.

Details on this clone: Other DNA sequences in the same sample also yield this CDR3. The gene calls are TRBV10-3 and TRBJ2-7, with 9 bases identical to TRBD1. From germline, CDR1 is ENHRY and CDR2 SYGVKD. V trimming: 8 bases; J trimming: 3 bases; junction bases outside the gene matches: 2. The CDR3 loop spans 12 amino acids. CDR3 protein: CAIGTGNYEQYF. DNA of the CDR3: TGTGCCATCGGGACAGGGAACTACGAGCAGTACTTC.

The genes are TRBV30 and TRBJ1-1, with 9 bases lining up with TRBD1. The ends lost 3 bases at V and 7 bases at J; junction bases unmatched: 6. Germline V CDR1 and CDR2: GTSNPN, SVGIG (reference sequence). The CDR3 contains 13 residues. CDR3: CAWSPWTGDEAFF. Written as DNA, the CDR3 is TGTGCCTGGAGCCCGTGGACAGGGGATGAAGCTTTCTTT.